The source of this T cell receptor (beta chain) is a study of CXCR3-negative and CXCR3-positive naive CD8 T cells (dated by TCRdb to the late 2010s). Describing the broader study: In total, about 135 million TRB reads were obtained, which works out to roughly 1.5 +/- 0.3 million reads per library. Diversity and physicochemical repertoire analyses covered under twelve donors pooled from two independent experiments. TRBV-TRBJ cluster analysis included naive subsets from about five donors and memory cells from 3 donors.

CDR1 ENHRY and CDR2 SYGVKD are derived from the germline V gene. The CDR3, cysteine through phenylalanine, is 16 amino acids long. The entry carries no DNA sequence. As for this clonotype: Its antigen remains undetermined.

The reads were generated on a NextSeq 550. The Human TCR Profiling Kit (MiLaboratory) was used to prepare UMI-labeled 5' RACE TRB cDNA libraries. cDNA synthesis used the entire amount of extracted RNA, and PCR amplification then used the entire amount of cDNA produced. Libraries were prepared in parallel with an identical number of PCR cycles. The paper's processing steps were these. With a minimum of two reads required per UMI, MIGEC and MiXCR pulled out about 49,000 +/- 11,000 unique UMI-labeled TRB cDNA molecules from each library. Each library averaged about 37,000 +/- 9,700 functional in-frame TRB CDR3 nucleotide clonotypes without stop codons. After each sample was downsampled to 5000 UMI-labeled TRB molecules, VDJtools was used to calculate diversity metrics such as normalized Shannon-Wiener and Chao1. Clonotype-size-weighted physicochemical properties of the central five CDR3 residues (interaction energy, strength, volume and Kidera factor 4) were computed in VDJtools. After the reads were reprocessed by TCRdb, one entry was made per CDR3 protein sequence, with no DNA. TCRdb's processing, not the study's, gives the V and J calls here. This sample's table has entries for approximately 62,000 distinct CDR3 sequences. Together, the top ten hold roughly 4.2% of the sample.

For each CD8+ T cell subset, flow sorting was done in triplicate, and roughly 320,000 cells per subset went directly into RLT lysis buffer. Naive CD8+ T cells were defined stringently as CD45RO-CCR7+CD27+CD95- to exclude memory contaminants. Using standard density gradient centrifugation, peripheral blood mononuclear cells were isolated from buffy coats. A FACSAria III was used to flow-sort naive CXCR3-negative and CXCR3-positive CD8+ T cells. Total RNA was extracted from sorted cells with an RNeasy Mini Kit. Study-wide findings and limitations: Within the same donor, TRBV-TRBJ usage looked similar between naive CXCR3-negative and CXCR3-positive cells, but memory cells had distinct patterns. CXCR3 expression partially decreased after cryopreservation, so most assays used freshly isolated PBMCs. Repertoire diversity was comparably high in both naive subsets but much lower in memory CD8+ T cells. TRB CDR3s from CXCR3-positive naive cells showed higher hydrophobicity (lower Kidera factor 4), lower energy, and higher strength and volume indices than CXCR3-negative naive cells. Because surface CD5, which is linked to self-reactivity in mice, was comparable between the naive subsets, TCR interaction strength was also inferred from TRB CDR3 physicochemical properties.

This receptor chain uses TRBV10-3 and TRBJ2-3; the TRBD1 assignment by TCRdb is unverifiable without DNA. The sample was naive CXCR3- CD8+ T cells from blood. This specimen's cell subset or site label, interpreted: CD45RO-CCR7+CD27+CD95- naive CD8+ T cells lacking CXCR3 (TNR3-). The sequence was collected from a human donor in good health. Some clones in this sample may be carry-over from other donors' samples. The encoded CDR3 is CAISTQGAVGTDTQYF.